This entry concerns a single T cell receptor (beta chain). Its antigen is not identified. The repertoire was sequenced with immunoSEQ multiplex PCR; TCRdb's copy has only in-frame clones and lacks some. The sample records 70,000 to 95,000 clones, approximately 80% being singletons. This sample is drawn from a study of PD-1 blockade in mismatch repair-deficient tumors. Study-wide points: After pembrolizumab, tumor-resident clones rose rapidly, then generally contracted before radiologic responses.

The germline V and J ends were trimmed by 0 bases and 5 bases, with 15 bases remaining between them. Germline V gene lookup returns CDR1 SGHNT and CDR2 YYREEE (reference sequence). The CDR3 runs to 15 residues. The V call is TRBV5-4, the J call TRBJ2-7; D is undetermined. The specimen was peripheral blood, collected 44 weeks after starting pembrolizumab. This sequence originates from an adult with mismatch repair-deficient cancer. The chain's CDR3 is CASSLAAFFGDEQYF. The CDR3, as DNA: TGTGCCAGCAGCTTGGCCGCTTTCTTCGGCGACGAGCAGTACTTC.